These 15 T cell receptor beta chains were all obtained from the same sample, sequenced in a study of T cell responses to AZD1222 COVID-19 vaccine. Assay: immunoSEQ multiplex PCR; the TCRdb copy retains only in-frame clones and omits some. The table includes roughly 100,000 clones, roughly 90% detected once. The sequenced sample was peripheral blood, obtained on day 0 of AZD1222 vaccination. The receptors were gathered from an adult in good health.

This chain links TRBV4-1 with TRBJ2-3; 7 bases are shared with TRBD2. The CDR3 spans 16 residues. CDR1 is MGHRA, CDR2 YSYEKL, per germline. The junction had 6 bases not matched to a gene; V was cut back by 3 bases and J by 0 bases. CDR3 protein: CASSQYFSGSTDTQYF. DNA of the CDR3: TGCGCCAGCAGCCAGTATTTTAGCGGGAGCACAGATACGCAGTATTTT.

CDR3 bases: TGCGCCAGCAGTCCCTGGGGGTTGGGGGACCAAGAGACCCAGTACTTC. Protein product: CASSPWGLGDQETQYF. The genes are TRBV10-2 and TRBJ2-5; D might be TRBD1 or TRBD2, each matching 5 bases. CDR3 length: 16 amino acids. CDR1 is WSHSY, CDR2 SAAADI, per germline. V was shortened by 5 bases and J by 0 bases, with 16 bases between the two germline ends.

This clone was seen a few times. The rearrangement joins TRBV7-9 to TRBJ2-3; D remains ambiguous. The germline V and J ends were trimmed by 4 bases and 2 bases, with 1 base remaining between them. Germline CDR1 SEHNR, CDR2 FQNEAQ (reference sequence). The CDR3 extends over 11 amino acids. CDR3 region: CASSSTDTQYF. The CDR3 DNA is TGTGCCAGCAGCTCCACAGATACGCAGTATTTT.

V gene TRBV12-3 or TRBV12-4 combines with J gene TRBJ1-1; no clear D. This CDR3 contains 13 residues. Trimming cost V 3 bases and J 5 bases, with 10 bases left between them. CDR3 sequence (DNA): TGTGCCAGCAGTTTCTTGACGAGAACTGAAGCTTTCTTT. It is translated as CASSFLTRTEAFF.

The chain has TRBV2 and TRBJ2-7; tentative D call: TRBD1 (6 bases). The CDR3 covers 14 residues. V lost 7 bases and J 7 bases, leaving 20 bases between the germline ends. Germline values: CDR1 SNHLY, CDR2 FYNNEI. Written as DNA, the CDR3 is TGTGCCAGCACTAATCAGGGGACGTTGAGGGAGCAGTACTTC. Protein: CASTNQGTLREQYF. Full variable domain (rest looked up from reference TRBV2 and TRBJ2-7): EPEVTQTPSHQVTQMGQEVILRCVPISNHLYFYWYRQILGQKVEFLVSFYNNEISEKSEIFDDQFSVERPDGSNFTLKIRSTKLEDSAMYFCASTNQGTLREQYFGPGTRLTVT.

This clone came up once. CDR3 in amino acids: CASSPLLGREETQYF. The CDR3 DNA follows: TGTGCCAGCAGCCCCCTGCTTGGGCGGGAGGAGACCCAGTACTTC. The chain carries TRBV7-2 and TRBJ2-5, with 7 positions matching TRBD2. Germline V CDR1 and CDR2: SGHTA, FQGNSA. The V and J ends lost 5 bases and 5 bases, in that order; junction bases with no gene match: 11. This CDR3 has 15 residues.

V gene TRBV6-5 combines with J gene TRBJ1-4, with TRBD1 matching over 7 bases. V trimming: 8 bases; J trimming: 7 bases; junction bases outside the gene matches: 7. The CDR3 has 13 residues. Germline CDR1 MNHEY, CDR2 SVGAGI. The CDR3 here is CASYRGLGEKLFF. In DNA, the CDR3 is TGTGCCAGCTACAGGGGTCTAGGTGAAAAACTGTTTTTT.

The chain couples TRBV19 to TRBJ1-6; 7 bases align to TRBD1. The germline V gene encodes CDR1 LNHDA and CDR2 SQIVND (reference sequence). Trimming cost V 5 bases and J 19 bases; bases outside gene matches: 8. CDR3 size: 11 residues. The CDR3 here is CASSAGQESHF. As DNA, the CDR3 is TGTGCCAGTAGTGCCGGACAGGAGTCGCACTTT.

This rearrangement joins TRBV6-1 to TRBJ1-2, with TRBD1 matching 9 bases. Germline V lookup: CDR1 MNHNS, CDR2 SASEGT. The CDR3 spans 14 residues. J lost 7 bases, V lost 0 bases, and 3 bases had no gene match. CDR3 in DNA: TGTGCCAGCAGTGAAGCTTTGGGACAGGGTGGCTACACCTTC. It is translated as CASSEALGQGGYTF.

The chain couples TRBV2 to TRBJ2-2, with 8 bases matching TRBD1. This CDR3 is 16 amino acids long. The V gene end was trimmed by 11 bases and the J gene end by 5 bases; junction bases not matched to a gene: 16. Germline values: CDR1 SNHLY, CDR2 FYNNEI. CDR3 residues: CAGRGFQGAGTGELFF. The CDR3 nucleotides read TGTGCCGGAAGGGGGTTCCAGGGGGCAGGGACCGGGGAGCTGTTTTTT.

This clone showed up just a few times. The chain carries TRBV28 and TRBJ2-3, with 8 nucleotides matching TRBD1. CDR1 is MDHEN, CDR2 SYDVKM, per germline. The CDR3 is made up of 15 amino acids. Trimming removed 5 bases from V and 2 bases from J; junction bases left unmatched: 6. This CDR3 is CASSIRQGHTDTQYF. In DNA, the CDR3 is TGTGCCAGCAGTATTAGACAGGGGCACACAGATACGCAGTATTTT.

The chain links TRBV24-1 to TRBJ2-5; D remains ambiguous. V lost 0 bases and J lost 2, with 3 bases in between. The CDR3 is 13 amino acids. Germline values: CDR1 KGHDR, CDR2 SFDVKD. Here the CDR3 DNA reads TGTGCCACCAGTGATTTGTATCAAGAGACCCAGTACTTC. It specifies CATSDLYQETQYF.

V and J are TRBV10-3 and TRBJ1-3, with D possibly being TRBD1 (6 bases). V shed 10 bases and J shed 1 base, with 14 bases lying between them. The CDR3 consists of 14 residues. CDR1 and CDR2 (germline): ENHRY, SYGVKD. In nucleotides, the CDR3 is TGTGCCACCAGGCGGGGGGCATCTGGAAACACCATATATTTT. This encodes CATRRGASGNTIYF.

Details on this clone: The sample holds other DNA sequences that translate to the same CDR3. The V call is TRBV7-9, the J call TRBJ1-3; 9 bases line up with TRBD1. The CDR3 extends over 16 amino acids. V dropped 5 bases and J dropped 1; count of bases not matched to a gene: 6. From germline, CDR1 is SEHNR and CDR2 FQNEAQ (reference sequence). CDR3 in amino acids: CASSPPGQGSGNTIYF. CDR3 bases: TGTGCCAGCAGCCCCCCAGGACAGGGGTCTGGAAACACCATATATTTT.

The V call is TRBV12-3 or TRBV12-4, the J call TRBJ2-2; D ambiguous. The CDR3 runs 13 residues. The V end lost 3 bases, the J end lost 8 bases, and 10 bases lay between the germline ends. The CDR3 nucleotides read TGTGCCAGCAGTTTTTTGGGGTCTGGGGAGCTGTTTTTT. This translates into CASSFLGSGELFF.